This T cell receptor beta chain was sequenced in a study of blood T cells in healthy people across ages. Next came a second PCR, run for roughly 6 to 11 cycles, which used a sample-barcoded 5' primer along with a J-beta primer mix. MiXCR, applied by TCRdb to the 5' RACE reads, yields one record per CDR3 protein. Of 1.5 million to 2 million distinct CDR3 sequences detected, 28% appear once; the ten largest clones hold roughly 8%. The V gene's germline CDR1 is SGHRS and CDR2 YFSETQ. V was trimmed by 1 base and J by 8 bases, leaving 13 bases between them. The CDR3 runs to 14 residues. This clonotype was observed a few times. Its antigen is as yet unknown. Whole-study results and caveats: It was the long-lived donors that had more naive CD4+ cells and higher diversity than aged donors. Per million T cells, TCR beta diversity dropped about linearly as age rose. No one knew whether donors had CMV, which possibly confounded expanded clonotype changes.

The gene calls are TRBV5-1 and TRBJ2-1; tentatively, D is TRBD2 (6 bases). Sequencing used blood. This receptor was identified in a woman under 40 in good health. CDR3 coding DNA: TGCGCCAGCAGCTTGCCACTAGCCCCCCATGAGCAGTTCTTC. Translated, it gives CASSLPLAPHEQFF.